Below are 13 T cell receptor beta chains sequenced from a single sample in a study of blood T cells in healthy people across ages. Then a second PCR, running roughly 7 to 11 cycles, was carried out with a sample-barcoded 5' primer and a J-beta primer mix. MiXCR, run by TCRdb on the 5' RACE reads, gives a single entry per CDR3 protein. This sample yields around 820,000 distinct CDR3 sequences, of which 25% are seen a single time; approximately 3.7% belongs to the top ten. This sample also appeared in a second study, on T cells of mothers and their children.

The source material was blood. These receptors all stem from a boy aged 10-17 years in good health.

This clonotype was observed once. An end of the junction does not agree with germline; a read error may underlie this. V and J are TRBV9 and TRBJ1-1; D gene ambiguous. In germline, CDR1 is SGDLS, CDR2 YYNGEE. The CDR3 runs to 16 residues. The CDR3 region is CANSAGFGVKGTEAFF. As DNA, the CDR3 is TGTGCCAACAGCGCTGGGTTCGGGGTTAAAGGCACTGAAGCTTTCTTT.

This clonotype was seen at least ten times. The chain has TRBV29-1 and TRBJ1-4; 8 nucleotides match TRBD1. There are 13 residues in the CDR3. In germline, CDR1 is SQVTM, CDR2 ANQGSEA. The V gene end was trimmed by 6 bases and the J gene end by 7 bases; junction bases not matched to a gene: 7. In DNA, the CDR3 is TGCAGCGTGATGACAGGGGTTGGTGAAAAACTGTTTTTT. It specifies CSVMTGVGEKLFF.

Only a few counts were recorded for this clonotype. The CDR3 bases are TGCGCCAGCAGCGAGAGTCCAATTTCTTCAATGGAGCAGTACTTC. It codes for CASSESPISSMEQYF. The rearrangement joins TRBV5-1 to TRBJ2-5, with D unresolved. CDR1 and CDR2 from the germline V gene are SGHRS and YFSETQ. The V and J ends lost 4 bases and 11 bases respectively, with 24 bases between them. CDR3 length equals 15 residues. The whole variable domain, remainder taken from reference TRBV5-1 and TRBJ2-5, is KAGVTQTPRYLIKTRGQQVTLSCSPISGHRSVSWYQQTPGQGLQFLFEYFSETQRNKGNFPGRFSGRQFSNSRSEMNVSTLELGDSALYLCASSESPISSMEQYFGPGTRLLVL.

The DNA for the CDR3 is TGCGCCAGCAGCCCGGGTTCGCGGGGGGCCCCAGATACGCAGTATTTT. Its translation is CASSPGSRGAPDTQYF. The chain joins TRBV5-1 to TRBJ2-3; TRBD2 matches 8 bases. CDR1 and CDR2 from the germline V gene are SGHRS and YFSETQ. V gave up 4 bases and J gave up 4 bases; unmatched junction bases: 11. This CDR3 contains 16 residues.

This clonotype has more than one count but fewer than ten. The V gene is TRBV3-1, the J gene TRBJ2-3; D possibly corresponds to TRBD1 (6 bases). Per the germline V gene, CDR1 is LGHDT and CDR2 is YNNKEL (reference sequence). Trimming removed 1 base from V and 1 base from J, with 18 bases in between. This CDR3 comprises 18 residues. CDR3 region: CASSQGEGVGWGTDTQYF. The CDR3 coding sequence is TGTGCCAGCAGCCAAGGCGAGGGGGTAGGCTGGGGCACAGATACGCAGTATTTT.

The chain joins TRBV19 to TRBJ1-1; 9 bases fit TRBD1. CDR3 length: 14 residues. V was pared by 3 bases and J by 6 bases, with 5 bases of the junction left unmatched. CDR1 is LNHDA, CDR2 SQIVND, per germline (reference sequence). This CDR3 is CASSMTGGLAEAFF. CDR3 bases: TGTGCCAGTAGTATGACAGGGGGATTGGCTGAAGCTTTCTTT.

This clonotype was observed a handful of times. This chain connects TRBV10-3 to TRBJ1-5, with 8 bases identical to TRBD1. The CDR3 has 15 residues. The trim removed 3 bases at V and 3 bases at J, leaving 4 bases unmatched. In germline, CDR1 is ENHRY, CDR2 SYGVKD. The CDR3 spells CAISDRQGPNQPQHF. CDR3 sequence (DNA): TGTGCCATCAGTGACCGACAGGGGCCCAATCAGCCCCAGCATTTT.

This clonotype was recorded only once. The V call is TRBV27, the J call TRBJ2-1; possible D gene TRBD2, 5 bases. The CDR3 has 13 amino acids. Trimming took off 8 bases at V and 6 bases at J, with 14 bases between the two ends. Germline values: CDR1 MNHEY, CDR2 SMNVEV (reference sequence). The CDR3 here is CASPPGLANEQFF. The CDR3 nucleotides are TGTGCCAGCCCGCCTGGACTCGCCAATGAGCAGTTCTTC.

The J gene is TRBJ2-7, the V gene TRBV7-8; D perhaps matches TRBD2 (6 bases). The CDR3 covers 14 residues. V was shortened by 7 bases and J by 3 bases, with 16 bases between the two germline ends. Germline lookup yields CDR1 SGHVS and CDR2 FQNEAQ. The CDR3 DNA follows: TGTGCCAGCACCGATGGACTACCCGACTACGAGCAGTACTTC. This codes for CASTDGLPDYEQYF.

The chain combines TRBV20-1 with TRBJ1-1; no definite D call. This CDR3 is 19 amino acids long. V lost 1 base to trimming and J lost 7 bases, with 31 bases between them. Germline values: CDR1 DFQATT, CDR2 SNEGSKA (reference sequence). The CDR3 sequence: CSARALDAVRTSTWDEAFF. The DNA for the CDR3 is TGCAGTGCTAGAGCCCTCGACGCGGTACGAACGTCCACATGGGATGAAGCTTTCTTT.

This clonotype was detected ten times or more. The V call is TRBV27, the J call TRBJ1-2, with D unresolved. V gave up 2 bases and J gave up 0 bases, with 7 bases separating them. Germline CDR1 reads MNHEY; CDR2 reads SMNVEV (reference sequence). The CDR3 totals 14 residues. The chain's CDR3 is CASSLRGSNYGYTF. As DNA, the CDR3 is TGTGCCAGCAGTTTACGGGGATCTAACTATGGCTACACCTTC.

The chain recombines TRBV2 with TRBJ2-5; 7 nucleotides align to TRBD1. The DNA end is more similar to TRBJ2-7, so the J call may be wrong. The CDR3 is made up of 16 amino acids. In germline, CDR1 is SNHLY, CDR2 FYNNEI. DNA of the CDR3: TGTGCCAGCAGTGACCTCAGGGGGTATTCTAACTACGAGCAGTACTTC. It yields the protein CASSDLRGYSNYEQYF.

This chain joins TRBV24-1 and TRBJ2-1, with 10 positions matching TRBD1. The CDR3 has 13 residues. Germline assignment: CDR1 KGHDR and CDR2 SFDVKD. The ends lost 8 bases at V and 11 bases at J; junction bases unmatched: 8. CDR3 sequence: CATTEGDRGQQFF. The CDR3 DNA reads TGTGCCACCACCGAGGGGGACAGGGGTCAGCAGTTCTTC.